The 11 T cell receptor beta chains below come from one sample, sequenced in a study of PD-L1 blockade in urothelial cancer. Data came from immunoSEQ multiplex PCR; TCRdb stores just in-frame clones and leaves some out. The sample comprises around 48,000 clones, approximately 83% of which are singletons, and around 9.3% rests with the top ten. Time point indicated: peripheral blood 6 weeks after treatment start. The material was PBMCs, obtained around atezolizumab (anti-PD-L1) treatment. These receptor sequences come from a man between 60 and 75 years old with urothelial cancer.

The chain couples TRBV19 to TRBJ1-4; 9 bases agree with TRBD1. The CDR3 totals 15 residues. Germline CDR1 reads LNHDA; CDR2 reads SQIVND (reference sequence). The ends lost 7 bases at V and 7 bases at J; junction bases unmatched: 10. This CDR3 is CASKGTGIVREKLFF. CDR3 DNA: TGTGCCAGTAAAGGGACAGGGATCGTTCGTGAAAAACTGTTTTTT.

This rearrangement joins TRBV19 to TRBJ2-5; 10 nucleotides agree with TRBD1. V lost 7 bases and J lost 4; bases outside the gene matches: 12. Germline V gives CDR1 LNHDA, CDR2 SQIVND (reference sequence). The CDR3 sequence is 16 residues long. CDR3 DNA: TGTGCCAGTACCAGCAACCGACAGGGGGCATCAGAGACCCAGTACTTC. It codes for CASTSNRQGASETQYF.

This clone was recorded once. This chain uses TRBV11-3 with TRBJ2-5, with TRBD1 as a possible D gene (6 bases). Per the germline V gene, CDR1 is SGHNT and CDR2 is YENEEA. This CDR3 is 15 amino acids long. V was shortened by 4 bases and J by 1 base, with 13 bases between the two germline ends. DNA of the CDR3: TGTGCCAGCAGCTCGATTCTCAGGGGCCAAGAGACCCAGTACTTC. Its translation: CASSSILRGQETQYF.

The chain joins TRBV11-2 to TRBJ2-3; 11 nucleotides agree with TRBD2. Germline values: CDR1 SGHAT, CDR2 FQNNGV. J gave up 3 bases and V 5 bases, and 4 bases lay outside the gene matches. This CDR3 is 15 amino acids long. The CDR3 nucleotides read TGTGCCAGCAGCCGCCGACTAGCGGGGACAGATACGCAGTATTTT. Translation gives CASSRRLAGTDTQYF.

The V and J genes are TRBV6-5 and TRBJ1-5, with D tentatively TRBD1 (6 bases). Germline CDR1 is MNHEY and CDR2 is SVGAGI. With 5 bases removed from V and 6 bases from J, the gap between germline ends came to 14 bases. The CDR3 runs to 14 residues. Written as DNA, the CDR3 is TGTGCCAGCAGTGACAGATCAGGGGCTCAGCCCCAGCATTTT. Translated: CASSDRSGAQPQHF.

Only one count was recorded for this clone. This chain connects TRBV2 to TRBJ1-2; D is perhaps TRBD1 (6 bases). CDR1 and CDR2 from the germline V gene are SNHLY and FYNNEI. The CDR3 runs 13 residues. Deletions cut 2 bases from V and 6 bases from J, with 10 bases between. CDR3 residues: CASSELRGDGYTF. CDR3 nucleotides: TGTGCCAGCAGTGAACTCAGGGGAGATGGCTACACCTTC.

V is TRBV21-1 and J is TRBJ1-5; the table's D call, TRBD1, has no DNA check behind it. TRBV21-1 is labeled a pseudogene. The CDR3 loop spans 15 amino acids. CDR3 amino acids: CASSATGSGNQPQHF. The CDR3 DNA reads as TGTGCCAGCAGCGCTACAGGGTCTGGGAATCAGCCCCAGCATTTT.

The table lists this clone with a count of one. This rearrangement joins TRBV5-4 to TRBJ2-7, with 7 nucleotides matching TRBD1. CDR1 and CDR2 from the germline V gene are SGHNT and YYREEE (reference sequence). CDR3 length: 12 residues. With 7 bases clipped from V and 2 bases from J, the junction kept 3 bases outside the gene matches. The CDR3 loop reads CASGTATYEQYF. The CDR3 nucleotides read TGTGCCAGCGGGACAGCCACCTACGAGCAGTACTTC.

The chain couples TRBV5-1 to TRBJ1-6, with no clear D. The CDR3 loop spans 17 amino acids. Germline assignment: CDR1 SGHRS and CDR2 YFSETQ. Trimming pared 1 base from V and 7 bases from J, leaving 18 bases between. CDR3 DNA sequence: TGCGCCAGCAGCTTGAGCGGCACCCCAGTGGAGAATTCACCCCTCCACTTT. It codes for CASSLSGTPVENSPLHF.

This sequence joins TRBV5-6 and TRBJ2-2; 11 nucleotides agree with TRBD1. Germline CDR1 SGHDT, CDR2 YYEEEE. Losses at the gene ends were 2 bases for V and 6 bases for J; bases not matched to a gene: 3. The CDR3 is 15 amino acids. The CDR3 region is CASSFGTGGSGELFF. The CDR3 bases are TGTGCCAGCAGCTTTGGGACAGGGGGGTCCGGGGAGCTGTTTTTT.

The V gene is TRBV5-1, the J gene TRBJ2-7; 9 nucleotides align to TRBD2. Trimming removed 4 bases from V and 7 bases from J; junction bases left unmatched: 12. Germline CDR1 and CDR2: SGHRS and YFSETQ. The CDR3 spans 15 residues. The CDR3 spells CASSPIAGAEGEQYF. In DNA form, the CDR3 reads TGCGCCAGCAGCCCAATAGCGGGGGCCGAAGGAGAGCAGTACTTC. The full variable domain, with the rest looked up from reference TRBV5-1 and TRBJ2-7, is KAGVTQTPRYLIKTRGQQVTLSCSPISGHRSVSWYQQTPGQGLQFLFEYFSETQRNKGNFPGRFSGRQFSNSRSEMNVSTLELGDSALYLCASSPIAGAEGEQYFGPGTRLTVT.